A selection of T cell receptor beta chains follows, all from one sample in a study of CD8+ T cells in alopecia areata. Sequencing used immunoSEQ multiplex PCR; TCRdb keeps in-frame clones, though not all of them. Of 150,000 or so clones in the sample, over 70% are singletons; the top ten hold over 13%. Material: CD8+ T cells sorted from blood, obtained at week 0. These TCRs come from a human donor with alopecia areata. Both conserved end residues are trimmed from each CDR3. Each record gives: V gene, clone size, CDR3 protein. Clone size, where shown, is once, few, many, or a class for clones that have expanded.

>TRBV4-1|-
ASSRWGRGIQETQY
>TRBV19|-
ASNPSGSSYEQY
>TRBV6-5|-
ASMVLETQY
>TRBV29-1|-
SVEKTGEAHEQY
>TRBV5-1|-
ASSEPGQANTGELF
>TRBV9|once
ASSAGGTSVEQY
>TRBV30|-
AWSVGGGNEQF
>TRBV27|-
ASSFGQGPDTQY
>TRBV27|-
ASSLKGDGYT
>TRBV10-3|-
AISGTSGGAYNEQF
>TRBV19|-
ASSISYQRARGASNQPQH
>TRBV27|-
ASSDDRVGGGEQF
>TRBV5-1|-
ASSSWTGVWTEAF
>TRBV7-9|-
ASSLSGQTYEQY
>TRBV30|-
AWSLTGPGELF
>TRBV9|-
ASSDRDRFGELF
>TRBV10-3|few
AISAPDSSYNEQF
>TRBV2|-
ASSPGQGGSYEQY
>TRBV4-1|-
ASSQWTANTEAF
>TRBV27|-
ASSLSTYNEQF
>TRBV29-1|-
SVEGRVVDTQY
>TRBV6-5|-
ASSYSQGAYYEQY
>TRBV29-1|-
SVEDQIGTANTGELF
>TRBV30|-
AWSVGRSYEQY
>TRBV28|-
ASEGQGSYEQY
>TRBV7-2|-
ASSLVGLADTSTLDTQY
>TRBV5-1|-
ASSLEYGENYEQY
>TRBV9|-
ASSVGSSQPQH
>TRBV27|-
ASSLVAGQGDETQY
>TRBV11-2|-
ASSLGEGAQY
>TRBV19|-
ASSRTRTEYYEQY
>TRBV11-2|once
ASSHWDRDNEQF
>TRBV29-1|-
SVEEEGFDRYEQY
>TRBV11-2|few
ASSLGGWGEAF
>TRBV11-2|-
ASSLDPRNTIY
>TRBV7-9|-
ASSPQGGPEAF
>TRBV30|-
AWGRDTGELF
>TRBV10-2|-
ASSESRMSGKPDNEQF
>TRBV27|-
ASSLTSAYNEQF
>TRBV7-8|-
ASSRGTSGGNEQF
>TRBV29-1|-
SVKQGAEAF
>TRBV7-3|-
ASSLTLGDHEQY
>TRBV4-1|-
ASSQGWEGIHEQY
>TRBV5-4|-
ASSFFTSDEQF
>TRBV30|-
AWSVGQGVLEQY
>TRBV7-6|-
ASSSVPGQGNEKLF
>TRBV19|few
ASSMGGEQF
>TRBV18|-
ASSTGGTAYEQY
>TRBV7-9|-
ASSPRGGLNTEAF
>TRBV29-1|-
TASPRTDTQY
>TRBV27|-
ASSFDRAKNIQY
>TRBV4-2|once
ASSQERTSPSSYEQY
>TRBV11-2|-
ASSLGMSYEQY
>TRBV11-1|-
ASSRQGAEWPSDTQY